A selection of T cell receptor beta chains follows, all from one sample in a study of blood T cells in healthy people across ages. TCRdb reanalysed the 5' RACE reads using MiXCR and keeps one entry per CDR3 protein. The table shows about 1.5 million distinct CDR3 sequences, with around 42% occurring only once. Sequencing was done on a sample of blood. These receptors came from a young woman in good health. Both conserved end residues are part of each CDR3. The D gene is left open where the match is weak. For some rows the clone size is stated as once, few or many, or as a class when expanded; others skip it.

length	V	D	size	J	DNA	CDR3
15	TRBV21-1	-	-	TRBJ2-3	TGTGCCAGCCCAGCCGGGGACAGGGGACCAGATACGCAGTATTTT	CASPAGDRGPDTQYF
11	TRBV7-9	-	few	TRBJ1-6	TGTGCCAGCGCAGGAAGTTCACCCCTCCACTTT	CASAGSSPLHF
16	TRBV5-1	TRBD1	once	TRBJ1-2	TGCGCCAGCACCCCGGGACAGGGGGTTACTAACTATGGCTACACCTTC	CASTPGQGVTNYGYTF
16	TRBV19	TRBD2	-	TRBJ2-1	TGTGCCAGTAGTACGAAACTAGCGGGAGTAGACAATGAGCAGTTCTTC	CASSTKLAGVDNEQFF
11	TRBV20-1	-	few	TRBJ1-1	TGCAGTTCCATTGGGCACTTCGAAGCTTTCTTT	CSSIGHFEAFF
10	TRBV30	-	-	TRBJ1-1	TGTGCCTGGATTTACACTGAAGCTTTCTTT	CAWIYTEAFF
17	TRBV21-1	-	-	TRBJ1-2	TGTGCCAGCAGCAAAGGAAGGCAGGAGGGGCCGGACTATGACTACACCTTC	CASSKGRQEGPDYDYTF
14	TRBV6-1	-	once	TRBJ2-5	TGTGCCAGCAGTGAGGGGCCGGCGGAGGAGACCCAGTACTTC	CASSEGPAEETQYF
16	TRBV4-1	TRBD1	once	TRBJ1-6	TGCGCCAGCAGCCAAGATCAAGGGGGCTCAAATTCACCCCTCCACTTT	CASSQDQGGSNSPLHF
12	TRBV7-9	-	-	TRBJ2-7	TGTGCCAGTCGACGGGGGGCCCACGAGCAGTACTTC	CASRRGAHEQYF
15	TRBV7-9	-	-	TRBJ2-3	TGTGCCAGCAGCTCAACCCCAGGGGGCACAGATACGCAGTATTTT	CASSSTPGGTDTQYF
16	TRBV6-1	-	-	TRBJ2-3	TGTGCCAGTCGATGGTTCGGGGAGGTTGCGACAGAGACGCAGTATTTT	CASRWFGEVATETQYF
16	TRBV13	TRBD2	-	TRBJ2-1	TGTGCCAGCAGCTTAGGGAGCGGGAGCCCTTACAATGAGCAGTTCTTC	CASSLGSGSPYNEQFF
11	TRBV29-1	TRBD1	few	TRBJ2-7	TGCAGCGTTGAGCTCACAGGGGGCGAGTACTTC	CSVELTGGEYF
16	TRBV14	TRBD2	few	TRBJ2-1	TGTGCCAGCAGGCGAACCGGGACTAGCGGGAGTAATGAGCAGTTCTTC	CASRRTGTSGSNEQFF
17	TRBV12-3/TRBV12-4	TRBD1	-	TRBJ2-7	TGTGCCAGCAGCCCAGGGACGGGACAGGGTTATCGCCACGAGCAGTACTTC	CASSPGTGQGYRHEQYF
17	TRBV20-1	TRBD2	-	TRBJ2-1	TGCAGTGCCACAAACACTAGCGGGTTAGGCAGGTACAATGAGCAGTTCTTC	CSATNTSGLGRYNEQFF
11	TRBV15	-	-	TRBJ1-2	TGTGCCACCAGCAGAGATCTCGAGTACACCTTC	CATSRDLEYTF
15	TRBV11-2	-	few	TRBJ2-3	TGTGCCAGCAGCTTACACGGAAGGTACACAGATACGCAGTATTTT	CASSLHGRYTDTQYF
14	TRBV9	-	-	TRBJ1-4	TGTGCCAGCAGCGAATCCGGATTTGGGGGGAGACTGTTTTTT	CASSESGFGGRLFF
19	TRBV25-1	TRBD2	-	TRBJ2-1	TGTGCCAGCAGTGGCCGAACTAGCGGGAGGCCGAGCTCCTACAATGAGCAGTTCTTC	CASSGRTSGRPSSYNEQFF
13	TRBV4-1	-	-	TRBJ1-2	TGCGCCAGCAGCCGACTAATCGCCAGCGGCTACACCTTC	CASSRLIASGYTF
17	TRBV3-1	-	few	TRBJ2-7	TGTGCCAGCAGCCAACTAGAATGGGGGAAGACCTTCTACGAGCAGTACTTC	CASSQLEWGKTFYEQYF
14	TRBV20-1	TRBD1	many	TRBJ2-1	TGCAGTGCTACTATTAGGGGGCCCTACAATGAGCAGTTCTTC	CSATIRGPYNEQFF
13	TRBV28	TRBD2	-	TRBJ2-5	TGTGCCAGCAGCTACATCGGGGGGGAGACCCAGTACTTC	CASSYIGGETQYF
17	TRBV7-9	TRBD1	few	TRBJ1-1	TGTGCCAGCAGCATCCGCGGACAGGGCGAAGGGTACACTGAAGCTTTCTTT	CASSIRGQGEGYTEAFF
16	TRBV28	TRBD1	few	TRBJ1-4	TGTGCCAGCAGTTTATTGGCGGGGACAGGGCAAGAAAAACTGTTTTTT	CASSLLAGTGQEKLFF
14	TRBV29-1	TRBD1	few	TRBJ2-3	TGCAGCGTTGTGGGACAGGGCGGTACAGATACGCAGTATTTT	CSVVGQGGTDTQYF
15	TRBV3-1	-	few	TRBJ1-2	TGTGCCAGCAGCCAAGGATTTGCAGGTCGGGATGGCTACACCTTC	CASSQGFAGRDGYTF
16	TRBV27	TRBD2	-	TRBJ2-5	TGTGCCAGCAGTTCACACGGACTAGCGGGGCAAGAGACCCAGTACTTC	CASSSHGLAGQETQYF
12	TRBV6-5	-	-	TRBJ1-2	TGTGCCAGTAAGGACAGCCTCTATGGCTACACCTTC	CASKDSLYGYTF
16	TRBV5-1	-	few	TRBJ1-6	TGCGCCAGCAGCTTGGAAGGTACAGTCTATAATTCACCCCTCCACTTT	CASSLEGTVYNSPLHF
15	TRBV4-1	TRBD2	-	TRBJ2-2	TGCGCCAGCAGCCCGGGGACTACTATCGGAGGGGAGCTGTTTTTT	CASSPGTTIGGELFF
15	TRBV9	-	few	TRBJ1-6	TGTGCCAGCAGCGTAGAGAGCTCCTATAATTCACCCCTCCACTTT	CASSVESSYNSPLHF
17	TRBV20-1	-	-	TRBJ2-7	TGCAGTGCTAGCGGGACCCTTGTCGCGGGGGCCGTCAATGAGCAGTACTTC	CSASGTLVAGAVNEQYF
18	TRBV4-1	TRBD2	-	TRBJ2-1	TGCGCCAGCAGCCAAGGGGGGGCAGCGGGAGTCTCCTACAATGAGCAGTTCTTC	CASSQGGAAGVSYNEQFF
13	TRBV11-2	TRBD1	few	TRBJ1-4	TGTGCCAGCAGCTTAGGGGAGGGGGCAGGACTGTTTTTT	CASSLGEGAGLFF
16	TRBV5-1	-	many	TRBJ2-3	TGCGCCAGCAGCCTAACCTTACCGGGGACCACAGATACGCAGTATTTT	CASSLTLPGTTDTQYF
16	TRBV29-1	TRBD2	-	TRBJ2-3	TGCAGCGTTGAAGATTACGCGGGAGGAATCACAGATACGCAGTATTTT	CSVEDYAGGITDTQYF
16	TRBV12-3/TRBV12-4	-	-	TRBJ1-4	TGTGCCAGCAGTTTAACCAGACTCGCAACTAATGAAAAACTGTTTTTT	CASSLTRLATNEKLFF
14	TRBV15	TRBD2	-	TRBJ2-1	TGTGCCACCAAGGCTAGCGGGGGGGGCAATGAGCAGTTCTTC	CATKASGGGNEQFF
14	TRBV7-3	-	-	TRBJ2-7	TGTGCCAGCAGCATCGGACAGAGCTCCTACGAGCAGTACTTC	CASSIGQSSYEQYF
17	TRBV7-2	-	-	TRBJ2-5	TGTGCCAGCAGCTTAGCGGGGAGAGGGACCGGAACTGGGGAGCAGTACTTC	CASSLAGRGTGTGEQYF
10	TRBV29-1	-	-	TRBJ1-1	TGCAGCGTTCATTCCACTGAAGCTTTCTTT	CSVHSTEAFF
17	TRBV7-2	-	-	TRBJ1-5	TGTGCCAGCAGCCCGCTGGCGGGAGGCGACTGGGGGCAGCCCCAGCATTTT	CASSPLAGGDWGQPQHF